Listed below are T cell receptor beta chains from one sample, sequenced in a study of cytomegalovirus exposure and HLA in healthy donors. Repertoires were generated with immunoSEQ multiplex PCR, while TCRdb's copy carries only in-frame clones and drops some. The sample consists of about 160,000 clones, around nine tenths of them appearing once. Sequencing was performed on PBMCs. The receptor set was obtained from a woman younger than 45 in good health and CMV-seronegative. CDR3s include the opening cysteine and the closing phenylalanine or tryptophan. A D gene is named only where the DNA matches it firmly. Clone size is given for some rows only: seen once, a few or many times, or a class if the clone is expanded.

DNA: TGTGCCAGCTCACCATTGCCCGACAGGGGATTTTATGGCTACACCTTC
CDR3: CASSPLPDRGFYGYTF
D: TRBD1
size: .
V: TRBV18
J: TRBJ1-2

DNA: TGTGCCAGCAGGCCCGGACAGGGGTCCACCGGGGAGCTGTTTTTT
CDR3: CASRPGQGSTGELFF
D: TRBD1
size: .
V: TRBV6-4
J: TRBJ2-2

DNA: TGTGCCAGCAGCTTAGTGGGGACAGGGGGCGACGGCTACACCTTC
CDR3: CASSLVGTGGDGYTF
D: TRBD1
size: .
V: TRBV7-9
J: TRBJ1-2

DNA: TGTGCCAGCTCACCGGCGGGGGGACAGCGGTCTTCACCCCTCCACTTT
CDR3: CASSPAGGQRSSPLHF
D: TRBD1
size: few
V: TRBV18
J: TRBJ1-6

DNA: TGTGCCTGGAGGAACCCATCCTCGGGGGTAGCTTTCTTT
CDR3: CAWRNPSSGVAFF
D: .
size: .
V: TRBV30
J: TRBJ1-1

DNA: TGTGCCAGCCGTCCCCACGGGACAGGTACCAATGAGCAGTTCTTC
CDR3: CASRPHGTGTNEQFF
D: TRBD1
size: few
V: TRBV19
J: TRBJ2-1

DNA: TGTGCCACCGCGTCGGTTCAAGAGACCCAGTACTTC
CDR3: CATASVQETQYF
D: .
size: .
V: TRBV19
J: TRBJ2-5

DNA: TGTGCCAGCAGCCCCGGGGGGGACTACAATGAGCAGTTCTTC
CDR3: CASSPGGDYNEQFF
D: TRBD2
size: .
V: TRBV9
J: TRBJ2-1

DNA: TGTGCCAGCTCTGCAACAAACATGAACACTGAAGCTTTCTTT
CDR3: CASSATNMNTEAFF
D: .
size: .
V: TRBV18
J: TRBJ1-1

DNA: TGTGCCAGCAGTCCCTCCTGGGGAGGGAATTCACCCCTCCACTTT
CDR3: CASSPSWGGNSPLHF
D: .
size: .
V: TRBV6-5
J: TRBJ1-6

DNA: TGTGCCACCCGGGACAGGGGGCGGGATGAGCAGTTCTTC
CDR3: CATRDRGRDEQFF
D: TRBD1
size: .
V: TRBV28
J: TRBJ2-1

DNA: TGTGCCAGCGAGTCGGGGACAGGAGTCTACAATGAGCAGTTCTTC
CDR3: CASESGTGVYNEQFF
D: TRBD1
size: .
V: TRBV27
J: TRBJ2-1

DNA: TGTGCCAGCAGCAACAAACCGGGACTAGCGACGGATACGCAGTATTTT
CDR3: CASSNKPGLATDTQYF
D: TRBD2
size: .
V: TRBV7-2
J: TRBJ2-3

DNA: TGTGCCAGCAGCTTATCTACAGGGATCTCCTACAATGAGCAGTTCTTC
CDR3: CASSLSTGISYNEQFF
D: .
size: .
V: TRBV7-2
J: TRBJ2-1

DNA: TGTGCCAGCAGTGAGAAGACAGGGGGCTTCGATGAAAAACTGTTTTTT
CDR3: CASSEKTGGFDEKLFF
D: TRBD1
size: few
V: TRBV6-1
J: TRBJ1-4

DNA: TGTGCCAGCTCACCGCAGGGGGCCACTGAAGCTTTCTTT
CDR3: CASSPQGATEAFF
D: TRBD1
size: .
V: TRBV18
J: TRBJ1-1

DNA: TGTGCCAGCCCGACAGTGGCGTCTTTCTTT
CDR3: CASPTVASFF
D: .
size: .
V: TRBV6-1
J: TRBJ1-1

DNA: TGTGCCAGCAGTGAGGGCCTGCCCCGTTCGATCTACGAGCAGTACTTC
CDR3: CASSEGLPRSIYEQYF
D: .
size: .
V: TRBV2
J: TRBJ2-7

DNA: TGTGCCAGCAGTTTATTGGTTGTTGGGACAGGGTGGGTGTTTGATAGCAATCAGCCCCAGAATTTT
CDR3: CASSLLVVGTGWVFDSNQPQNF
D: TRBD1
size: .
V: TRBV28
J: TRBJ1-5

DNA: TGTGCCAGCAGCACCGGGACAGGGGTTTCTGGGGCCAACGTCCTGACTTTC
CDR3: CASSTGTGVSGANVLTF
D: TRBD1
size: .
V: TRBV5-6
J: TRBJ2-6

DNA: TGTGCCAGCAGCGCGGGACAGGGGGCTGTGGATACGCAGTATTTT
CDR3: CASSAGQGAVDTQYF
D: TRBD1
size: .
V: TRBV7-8
J: TRBJ2-3

DNA: TGTGCCAGCAGCCGGGCAGGTTACGGCTATGGCTACACCTTC
CDR3: CASSRAGYGYGYTF
D: .
size: few
V: TRBV14
J: TRBJ1-2

DNA: TGTGCCAGCTCACCTCTAGCGGCCACAGATACGCAGTATTTT
CDR3: CASSPLAATDTQYF
D: TRBD2
size: .
V: TRBV18
J: TRBJ2-3

DNA: TGCGCCAGCAGCTTAGCCGGGACAGGGGGCGGCTCTGGAAACACCATATATTTT
CDR3: CASSLAGTGGGSGNTIYF
D: TRBD1
size: .
V: TRBV5-1
J: TRBJ1-3